A single sample is the source of the 32 T cell receptor beta chains below, sequenced in a study of T-cell memory formation after mild COVID-19. From the 5' RACE reads, TCRdb called clonotypes with MiXCR, one entry per CDR3 protein. The top ten hold approximately 8.4% of the sample, which has about 600,000 distinct CDR3 sequences, less than 25% seen once. The specimen was PBMCs or a T cell subset sorted from them (not recorded which). The origin of the receptors is an adult woman who had mild COVID-19 (a few samples of this study predate the infection). Cell type and time point are not known.

CDR3 sequence: CASSALTGGETQYF. CDR3 in DNA: TGTGCCAGCTCAGCCCTCACAGGGGGTGAGACCCAGTACTTC. The gene calls are TRBV18 and TRBJ2-5; 8 positions match TRBD1. In germline, CDR1 is KGHSH, CDR2 LQKENI. V was clipped by 5 bases and J by 5 bases; unmatched bases: 7. CDR3 size: 14 residues. Supplemented by reference TRBV18 and TRBJ2-5, the full variable domain reads NAGVMQNPRHLVRRRGQEARLRCSPMKGHSHVYWYRQLPEEGLKFMVYLQKENIIDESGMPKERFSAEFPKEGPSILRIQQVVRGDSAAYFCASSALTGGETQYFGPGTRLLVL.

This chain connects TRBV12-3 or TRBV12-4 to TRBJ2-7; TRBD2 agrees at 7 bases. The CDR3 runs 14 residues. V shed 5 bases and J 0 bases; nucleotides not matched to a gene: 4. The DNA for the CDR3 is TGTGCCAGCAGTGGAGGGACTATCTCCTACGAGCAGTACTTC. This sequence encodes CASSGGTISYEQYF.

The chain uses TRBV18 and TRBJ2-7; 10 bases match TRBD1. The CDR3 is made up of 16 amino acids. Trimming took 3 bases from V and 3 from J; bases not matched to a gene: 8. CDR1 is KGHSH, CDR2 LQKENI, per germline. The CDR3 spells CASSPPGTGAIYEQYF. Here the CDR3 DNA reads TGTGCCAGCTCACCTCCCGGGACAGGGGCAATCTACGAGCAGTACTTC. Full variable domain (rest looked up from reference TRBV18 and TRBJ2-7): NAGVMQNPRHLVRRRGQEARLRCSPMKGHSHVYWYRQLPEEGLKFMVYLQKENIIDESGMPKERFSAEFPKEGPSILRIQQVVRGDSAAYFCASSPPGTGAIYEQYFGPGTRLTVT.

This rearrangement joins TRBV29-1 to TRBJ2-1, with 8 bases aligning to TRBD2. Germline-derived CDR1 and CDR2 are SQVTM and ANQGSEA. The ends lost 5 bases at V and 9 bases at J; junction bases unmatched: 6. The CDR3 has 12 amino acids. The CDR3 protein is CSVWLAGPEQFF. The CDR3 nucleotides are TGCAGCGTTTGGTTAGCGGGACCTGAGCAGTTCTTC.

This clonotype was recorded many times. The V call is TRBV11-2, the J call TRBJ1-2; D gene unclear. V was shortened by 1 base and J by 4 bases, with 7 bases between the two germline ends. Germline lookup yields CDR1 SGHAT and CDR2 FQNNGV. CDR3 length equals 13 residues. The chain's CDR3 is CASSLGVSYGYTF. The CDR3 region has the DNA TGTGCCAGCAGCTTAGGGGTCAGCTATGGCTACACCTTC.

V and J are TRBV12-3 or TRBV12-4 and TRBJ2-3; TRBD1 or TRBD2 may be the D gene (5 bases each). The length of the CDR3 is 16 residues. V dropped 3 bases and J dropped 5 bases, with 18 bases sitting between them. Here the CDR3 DNA reads TGTGCCAGCAGTTTGGGACCCATCCAAGGGAGAGATACGCAGTATTTT. Translation gives CASSLGPIQGRDTQYF.

The CDR3 spells CASSLRVRMNPMNTEAFF. CDR3 DNA: TGCGCCAGCAGCTTACGAGTAAGAATGAACCCCATGAACACTGAAGCTTTCTTT. The J gene is TRBJ1-1, the V gene TRBV5-1, with D hard to call. CDR1 and CDR2 (germline): SGHRS, YFSETQ. The CDR3 totals 18 residues. V lost 2 bases to trimming and J lost 0 bases, with 20 bases between them.

This clonotype was detected only a few times. V is TRBV7-9 and J is TRBJ2-1, with 8 bases fitting TRBD2. CDR1 is SEHNR and CDR2 is FQNEAQ in the germline V gene (reference sequence). This CDR3 has 15 amino acids. The V gene end was trimmed by 0 bases and the J gene end by 4 bases; junction bases not matched to a gene: 2. CDR3 residues: CASSLAIAGYNEQFF. CDR3 nucleotide sequence: TGTGCCAGCAGCTTAGCAATAGCGGGATACAATGAGCAGTTCTTC.

The V gene is TRBV7-6, the J gene TRBJ2-7, with 11 bases matching TRBD1. Germline V CDR1 and CDR2: SGHVS, FNYEAQ. The V and J ends lost 5 bases and 5 bases, in that order; junction bases with no gene match: 5. This CDR3 is built from 14 residues. The CDR3 nucleotides are TGTGCCAGCAGCCGAGGGACAGGGGGTGACGAGCAGTACTTC. Translating it yields CASSRGTGGDEQYF.

The chain joins TRBV6-1 to TRBJ1-1, with 10 bases identical to TRBD1. Germline CDR1 reads MNHNS; CDR2 reads SASEGT. The ends lost 5 bases at V and 6 bases at J; junction bases unmatched: 6. This CDR3 comprises 14 residues. The CDR3 DNA is TGTGCCAGCAGTACCGGGACAGGGGTCCCTGAAGCTTTCTTT. Encoded protein: CASSTGTGVPEAFF.

The chain combines TRBV20-1 with TRBJ1-2; 11 positions match TRBD1. Germline CDR1 is DFQATT and CDR2 is SNEGSKA (reference sequence). The V segment lost 6 bases and the J segment 4 bases; nucleotides outside the gene matches: 7. The CDR3 consists of 14 residues. The CDR3 here is CSAWGQGEPYGYTF. In DNA, the CDR3 is TGCAGTGCATGGGGACAGGGGGAACCCTATGGCTACACCTTC.

With regard to this clonotype: The junction differs from germline at one of its ends, possibly a read error. The chain has TRBV20-1 and TRBJ1-1; a weak D match, TRBD1 (5 bases). Germline V CDR1 and CDR2: DFQATT, SNEGSKA (reference sequence). The CDR3 has 12 amino acids. CDR3: CSARGENAEAFF. CDR3 DNA sequence: TGCAGTGCCCGAGGGGAGAACGCTGAAGCTTTCTTT.

The CDR3 DNA is TGTGCTAGTGGCCCTGGACAGCGCCAAGAGACCCAGTACTTC. Amino acid sequence: CASGPGQRQETQYF. The chain uses TRBV12-5 and TRBJ2-5; D is possibly TRBD1 (6 bases). CDR3 size: 14 residues. The V and J ends lost 6 bases and 1 base respectively, with 12 bases between them. The germline gives CDR1 LGHNT, CDR2 FRNRAP.

This clonotype was observed a few times. V gene TRBV19 combines with J gene TRBJ2-7; a weak D match, TRBD2 (7 bases). This CDR3 has 14 residues. In germline, CDR1 is LNHDA, CDR2 SQIVND (reference sequence). Deletions cut 4 bases from V and 5 bases from J, with 15 bases between. CDR3 coding DNA: TGTGCCAGTAGTACTTCAGGGGAGGGTCACGAGCAGTACTTC. Amino acid sequence: CASSTSGEGHEQYF.

This sequence joins TRBV9 and TRBJ2-1, with 8 bases aligning to TRBD1. Germline CDR1 and CDR2: SGDLS and YYNGEE. V lost 0 bases and J lost 4; bases outside the gene matches: 6. This CDR3 is 16 amino acids long. The CDR3 protein is CASSVGWGQVYNEQFF. The CDR3 DNA reads as TGTGCCAGCAGCGTAGGATGGGGACAGGTTTACAATGAGCAGTTCTTC.

This clonotype has only a few counts. The CDR3 is CASSWTSGGYSYNEQFF. The CDR3 DNA sequence: TGCGCCAGCAGCTGGACTAGCGGGGGTTATTCCTACAATGAGCAGTTCTTC. The genes are TRBV5-1 and TRBJ2-1; 13 bases line up with TRBD2. CDR3 length: 17 residues. Germline V gene data show CDR1 as SGHRS and CDR2 as YFSETQ. Trimming took 3 bases from V and 1 from J; bases not matched to a gene: 4.

This chain uses TRBV3-1 with TRBJ1-1, with 7 bases that match TRBD1. CDR1 is LGHDT and CDR2 is YNNKEL in the germline V gene (reference sequence). The CDR3 spans 16 residues. V lost 4 bases to trimming and J lost 6 bases; unmatched junction nucleotides: 14. The CDR3 region has the DNA TGTGCCAGCAGCCCGTACAGGGGAAGTGGGGTGTCTGAAGCTTTCTTT. This encodes CASSPYRGSGVSEAFF.

In this sample, this clonotype turned up a few times. CDR3: CASSRPAVPGLQYEQYF. The CDR3 nucleotides are TGCGCCAGCAGCCGTCCGGCGGTTCCAGGCCTCCAATACGAGCAGTACTTC. This chain connects TRBV4-1 to TRBJ2-7; D not resolved. CDR3 length: 17 amino acids. V shed 4 bases and J shed 4 bases, with 23 bases lying between them. Germline values: CDR1 MGHRA, CDR2 YSYEKL.

This clonotype was counted between two and nine times. The chain uses TRBV7-2 and TRBJ2-7; possible D gene TRBD2, 5 bases. Germline V CDR1 and CDR2: SGHTA, FQGNSA. Deletions cut 1 base from V and 0 bases from J, with 10 bases between. CDR3 size: 15 residues. The CDR3 loop is CASSLEPGYSYEQYF. CDR3 sequence (DNA): TGTGCCAGCAGCTTAGAGCCGGGATACTCCTACGAGCAGTACTTC.

This clonotype was counted only a few times. V usage is TRBV2 and J usage is TRBJ2-7; D may be TRBD1 or TRBD2 (6 bases each). The CDR3 contains 17 residues. With 4 bases removed from V and 1 base from J, the gap between germline ends came to 20 bases. Germline V gene sequence: CDR1 SNHLY, CDR2 FYNNEI. Written as DNA, the CDR3 is TGTGCCAGCAGTGCGGAACAGGGTAAAGGGACTTCCTACGAGCAGTACTTC. It yields the protein CASSAEQGKGTSYEQYF.

This clonotype was observed a handful of times. The J gene is TRBJ2-7, the V gene TRBV2; possible D gene TRBD1, 6 bases. There are 13 residues in the CDR3. From germline, CDR1 is SNHLY and CDR2 FYNNEI. V was pared by 6 bases and J by 5 bases, with 14 bases between. CDR3 sequence: CASRAGTTNEQYF. CDR3 coding DNA: TGTGCCAGCAGGGCCGGGACAACAAACGAGCAGTACTTC. Drawing the rest from reference TRBV2 and TRBJ2-7, the complete variable domain is EPEVTQTPSHQVTQMGQEVILRCVPISNHLYFYWYRQILGQKVEFLVSFYNNEISEKSEIFDDQFSVERPDGSNFTLKIRSTKLEDSAMYFCASRAGTTNEQYFGPGTRLTVT.

V usage is TRBV7-3 and J usage is TRBJ2-7; the match to TRBD1 covers 9 bases. Trimming took 5 bases from V and 1 from J; bases not matched to a gene: 12. CDR1 and CDR2 from the germline V gene are SGHTA and FQGTGA. The CDR3 extends over 17 amino acids. The CDR3 nucleotides are TGTGCCAGCAGCCCACACCGGGACAGGGTAGAGTCCTACGAGCAGTACTTC. Encoded protein: CASSPHRDRVESYEQYF.

The chain combines TRBV9 with TRBJ2-7; TRBD2 matches 7 bases. Germline V gene lookup returns CDR1 SGDLS and CDR2 YYNGEE. The V gene end was trimmed by 0 bases and the J gene end by 3 bases; junction bases not matched to a gene: 6. The CDR3 is made up of 15 amino acids. CDR3 sequence (DNA): TGTGCCAGCAGCGTAGGGCTAGCGGAGTACTACGAGCAGTACTTC. It specifies CASSVGLAEYYEQYF.

This clonotype has more than one count but fewer than ten. The V call is TRBV5-1, the J call TRBJ1-5; weak D call: TRBD1 (6 bases). Deletions cut 5 bases from V and 1 base from J, with 10 bases between. CDR1 and CDR2 from the germline V gene are SGHRS and YFSETQ. This CDR3 region has 14 residues. The CDR3 nucleotides are TGCGCCAGCAGTCCGGGACACAGCAATCAGCCCCAGCATTTT. It is translated as CASSPGHSNQPQHF. Combining the CDR3 with reference TRBV5-1 and TRBJ1-5 gives the whole variable domain KAGVTQTPRYLIKTRGQQVTLSCSPISGHRSVSWYQQTPGQGLQFLFEYFSETQRNKGNFPGRFSGRQFSNSRSEMNVSTLELGDSALYLCASSPGHSNQPQHFGDGTRLSIL.

The chain carries TRBV12-3 or TRBV12-4 and TRBJ2-7; tentatively, D is TRBD2 (5 bases). The CDR3 runs 19 residues. Trimming left V 3 bases short and J 0 bases short, with 24 bases between. CDR3 in amino acids: CASSFDADYRRANSYEQYF. The CDR3 DNA follows: TGTGCCAGCAGTTTTGATGCCGACTACCGAAGAGCCAACTCCTACGAGCAGTACTTC.

Ten or more counts support this clonotype. The V gene is TRBV12-3 or TRBV12-4, the J gene TRBJ1-1; TRBD1 matches at 7 bases. The trim removed 3 bases at V and 8 bases at J, leaving 6 bases unmatched. The CDR3 loop spans 13 amino acids. The DNA of the CDR3 is TGTGCCAGCAGTTTTTCAGGGGGAGGGGAAGCTTTCTTT. It is translated as CASSFSGGGEAFF.

There are many counts of this clonotype. The V and J genes are TRBV4-2 and TRBJ2-1, with 8 bases identical to TRBD1. CDR3 size: 14 residues. Unmatched junction bases numbered 4, after V lost 4 bases and J lost 5 bases. Germline V gives CDR1 LGHNA, CDR2 YNFKEQ. The CDR3 bases are TGTGCCAGCAGCCGGTCGGACAGGGACAATGAGCAGTTCTTC. This sequence encodes CASSRSDRDNEQFF.

This clonotype occurred a few times. The chain joins TRBV20-1 to TRBJ1-2, with unresolved D. The CDR3 totals 12 residues. CDR1 is DFQATT, CDR2 SNEGSKA, per germline (reference sequence). Trimming pared 2 bases from V and 4 bases from J, leaving 8 bases between. The CDR3 protein is CSARHAIYGYTF. CDR3 DNA: TGCAGTGCTAGACACGCGATCTATGGCTACACCTTC.

The chain employs TRBV7-9 and TRBJ2-1; 8 positions agree with TRBD2. Trimming removed 5 bases from V and 7 bases from J; junction bases left unmatched: 4. This CDR3 has 13 residues. The germline CDR1 and CDR2 sequences are SEHNR and FQNEAQ (reference sequence). CDR3 region: CASSNGGDNEQFF. In DNA, the CDR3 is TGTGCCAGCAGCAACGGGGGGGATAATGAGCAGTTCTTC.

The chain carries TRBV9 and TRBJ2-3; no reliable D call. With 7 bases removed from V and 5 bases from J, the gap between germline ends came to 14 bases. The CDR3 length is 13 residues. CDR1 is SGDLS and CDR2 is YYNGEE in the germline V gene. Written as DNA, the CDR3 is TGTGCCAGCGGTGGTGAGACGGGAGATACGCAGTATTTT. It translates to CASGGETGDTQYF.

This chain joins TRBV5-1 and TRBJ2-1; 9 bases are a match to TRBD2. J gave up 5 bases and V 4 bases, and 7 bases lay outside the gene matches. The germline CDR1 and CDR2 sequences are SGHRS and YFSETQ. The CDR3 has 15 residues. DNA for the CDR3: TGCGCCAGCAGCCTTAGCGGGAGCGCTCACAATGAGCAGTTCTTC. The encoded protein is CASSLSGSAHNEQFF.

This clonotype was observed a few times. The chain uses TRBV29-1 and TRBJ2-6, with D perhaps matching TRBD2 (6 bases). Germline V gene lookup returns CDR1 SQVTM and CDR2 ANQGSEA. The CDR3 runs 14 residues. The V end was cut by 3 bases, the J end by 2 bases, with 8 bases between. CDR3 in DNA: TGCAGCGTTGATTCGGGGGCTGGGGCCAACGTCCTGACTTTC. Its translation is CSVDSGAGANVLTF.